The sequence of this TCR beta chain was determined in a study of low-dose radiotherapy and immunotherapy resistance in tumors. Study at large: Patients were treated with intravenous nivolumab at 240 mg every two weeks and were also dosed with ipilimumab at 1 mg/kg every six weeks. Patients took aspirin 300 mg by mouth once daily. This continued for four cycles, starting on cycle 1 day 1.

Time point noted: before trial treatment. In the RACIN dose-escalation trial, donors got nivolumab plus ipilimumab with aspirin, cyclophosphamide and radiotherapy. Patients with advanced, tumor-infiltrating lymphocyte-negative solid tumors were eligible. This clonotype was found many times. TRAV- and TRBV-specific primers, spanning alpha and beta chains, primed first-strand cDNA. TCRs were amplified for roughly 22 PCR cycles with a constant-region primer and V-primer adapter. TCRdb re-derived calls from the reads in MiXCR, one entry per CDR3 protein. Of about 60,000 distinct CDR3 sequences listed, roughly 24% are singletons. The source of this sequence is a male donor with prostate cancer. Source: PBMCs, taken before treatment.

Here the CDR3 reads CASSPGKGIYGYTF. CDR3 bases: TGTGCCAGCAGCCCCGGCAAGGGAATCTATGGCTACACCTTC. The chain employs TRBV14 and TRBJ1-2; D call uncertain. CDR1 is SGHDN and CDR2 is FVKESK in the germline V gene. This CDR3 is built from 14 residues. The V end lost 4 bases, the J end lost 4 bases, and 13 bases lay between the germline ends.